The present T cell receptor beta chain was sequenced within a study of early T cells in non-severe SARS-CoV-2 infection (dated by TCRdb to about 2021). Regarding the research as a whole: Bulk RNA from unsorted whole blood was used for TCR sequencing, so alpha and beta chains could not be paired.

The table lists this clonotype with a few counts. Its cognate antigen has yet to be identified. Base qualities are not recorded, but no much larger clone differs from it by a single base. CDR1 and CDR2 were assigned from the germline V gene (reference sequence) as SEHNR and FQNEAQ. Its CDR3 holds 13 amino acids, cysteine through phenylalanine. Solely the CDR3 DNA is kept, with 39 bases framed from the first base. V was cut back by 2 bases and J by 7 bases, leaving a gap of 11 bases between them. Libraries came from 5' RACE. The sequencer was a NextSeq 500. The TCR library protocol attached unique molecular identifiers to individual cDNA molecules to correct for sequencing error and PCR bias. Both TCR alpha and beta chains were sequenced, and tight co-correlation was observed between alpha and beta sequence abundances in each sample. In the original analysis: V gene, J gene and CDR3 annotation of TCR sequences was performed with Decombinator V4. Expanded TCRs were defined as changing significantly between any two time points under a Poisson model with p below 0.0001. Abundances of TCRs were expressed as counts per million after normalisation to the total number of TCRs sequenced in each sample. TRAV1-2 paired with TRAJ12, TRAJ20 or TRAJ33 defined MAIT TCRs, while TRAV10 paired with TRAJ18 defined iNKT TCRs. VDJdb, accessed 1 November 2021, was searched for CMV, EBV and SARS-CoV-2 annotated TCRs, with TCRs annotated for multiple antigens excluded. TCRdb applied fastp at Q25 and MiXCR to the public reads, then kept only in-frame beta chains. Each CDR3 protein gets just one entry, which takes the most common genes and DNA from the rows behind it. TCRdb's processing, not the authors', yielded these V and J calls. The sample table records approximately 90,000 distinct CDR3 sequences; around a sixth of these occur just once. Of the sample, 4.5% to 6% is held by the ten largest clones.

This was a case-control study nested in a cohort of healthcare workers in London, UK, who had nasopharyngeal swab PCR tests and blood samples taken every week. Healthcare workers were enrolled in the week of the UK lockdown, from 23 to 31 March 2020, and were followed every week for up to roughly 16 weeks. The full study reports these points: Matching against VDJdb was skewed toward anti-spike CD8 responses, likely underestimated virus-specific expansions, and missed private and CD4 specificities.

Sample: whole blood, taken at baseline. The TCR was taken from an adult who was a healthcare worker with PCR-confirmed SARS-CoV-2 infection or an uninfected control (not recorded which). The sequence links TRBV7-9 to TRBJ1-1; the D gene remains uncertain. The CDR3 corresponds to CASSLTAANEAFF. The DNA sequence is given as TGTGCCAGCAGCTTAACGGCAGCTAATGAAGCTTTCTTT.